This T cell receptor (beta chain) was retrieved from a study of regulatory T cells in long-lasting Graves disease. Germline CDR1 is LNHDA and CDR2 is SQIVND (reference sequence). The V gene lost 10 bases and the J gene lost 3 bases, with 10 bases spanning the gap. This CDR3 has 11 amino acids. Time point meaning: newly diagnosed GD, antithyroid drugs for less than 3 months. From RNA extracted from PBMCs, the TCR library was made. Combining iRepertoire HTBI primers with Arm-PCR of CDR3 regions, the authors built TCR beta libraries. A single record per CDR3 protein comes from TCRdb applying MiXCR to the multiplex PCR reads. The sample includes approximately 210,000 distinct CDR3 sequences, approximately 16% seen only once; the top ten take 22%.

The clonotype originates from a female donor with Graves disease. Source: peripheral blood mononuclear cells (PBMCs), taken at new diagnosis, from a patient treated with antithyroid drugs. The J gene is TRBJ2-7, the V gene TRBV19; weak D call: TRBD1 (5 bases). The CDR3 loop is CANTRVYEQYF. In DNA, the CDR3 is TGTGCCAATACCAGGGTCTACGAGCAGTACTTC.